Described below is a single T cell receptor (beta chain) sequence and its context. This sample is part of a study of cytomegalovirus exposure and HLA in healthy donors. Trimming stripped 0 bases from V and 7 bases from J, with 13 bases between. This CDR3 is 14 amino acids long. Looked up from germline, CDR1 is SGHNT and CDR2 is YYREEE (reference sequence). PCR involved 60 Vbeta and 13 Jbeta primers. Data came from immunoSEQ multiplex PCR; TCRdb stores just in-frame clones and leaves some out. Altogether 160,000 or so clones are present, 80% to 90% being singletons, with the ten largest covering 5% to 7%.

Source material: PBMCs. The chain uses TRBV5-4 and TRBJ1-1; possible D gene TRBD1, 6 bases. The sequence came from a man in his forties or fifties in good health and CMV-seropositive. The CDR3 coding sequence is TGTGCCAGCAGCTTGGAGGGGGGGCTGAGTGAAGCTTTCTTT. Its protein is CASSLEGGLSEAFF.